This T cell receptor (beta chain) appears in the sequencing data of a study of molecular identifiers for immune sequencing clone quantification. The V end was cut by 8 bases, the J end by 3 bases, with 19 bases between. CDR3 size: 15 residues. Regarding this clonotype: Antigen specificity is unknown. This may be a read error, as it is one base from a much larger clone.

Preparation of the bulk TCR libraries relied on previously described methods and listed TCR primers. Each CDR3 protein gets one entry after TCRdb re-called the PCR reads with MiXCR. The sample includes about half a million distinct CDR3 sequences, 25% of them seen just once. It was from 20,000 to 1,000,000 sorted cells, with 10%, 30% or 50% RNA, that naive CD8 libraries came. General observations from the study: Spiked Jurkat TCR RNA equivalent to one cell was reportedly detectable in about a million naive cells. Clones with over 20 RNA copies captured over 99% of effector molecules but under 1% of naive ones.

This TCR came from a human donor in good health. Some libraries in this study had Jurkat cell RNA spiked in. The material sequenced was naive CD8+ T cells from blood, with Jurkat cell RNA spiked in. Subset specified: FACS-sorted CD8+CD4-CCR7+CD45RA+ naive T cells. V gene TRBV12-3 or TRBV12-4 combines with J gene TRBJ1-1, with D tentatively TRBD1 (5 bases). The CDR3 nucleotides are TGTGCCAGCTGTATGACGGACAATGGTTACACTGAAGCTTTCTTT. Amino acids: CASCMTDNGYTEAFF.